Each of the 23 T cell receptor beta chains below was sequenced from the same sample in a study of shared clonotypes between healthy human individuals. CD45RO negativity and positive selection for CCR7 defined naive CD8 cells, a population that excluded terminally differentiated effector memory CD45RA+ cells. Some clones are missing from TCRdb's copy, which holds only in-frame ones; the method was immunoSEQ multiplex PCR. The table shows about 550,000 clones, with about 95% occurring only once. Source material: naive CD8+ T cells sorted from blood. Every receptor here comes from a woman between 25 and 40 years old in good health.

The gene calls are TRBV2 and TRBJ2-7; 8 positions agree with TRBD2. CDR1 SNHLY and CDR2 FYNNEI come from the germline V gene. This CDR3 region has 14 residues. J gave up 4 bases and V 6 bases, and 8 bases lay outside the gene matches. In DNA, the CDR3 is TGTGCCAGCAGGGAGGGTAGCGGGAATTACGAGCAGTACTTC. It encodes CASREGSGNYEQYF.

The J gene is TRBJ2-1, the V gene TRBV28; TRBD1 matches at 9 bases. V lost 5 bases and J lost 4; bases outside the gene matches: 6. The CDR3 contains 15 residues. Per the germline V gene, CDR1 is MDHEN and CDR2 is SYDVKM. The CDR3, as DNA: TGTGCCAGCAGTCTAAGGACAGGGGCTTACAATGAGCAGTTCTTC. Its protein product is CASSLRTGAYNEQFF.

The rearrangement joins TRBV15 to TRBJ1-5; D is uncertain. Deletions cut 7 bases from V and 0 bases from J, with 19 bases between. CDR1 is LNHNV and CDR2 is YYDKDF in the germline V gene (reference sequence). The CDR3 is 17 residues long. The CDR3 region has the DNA TGTGCCACCACGCCGTTTCATTCCCTTACTAGCAATCAGCCCCAGCATTTT. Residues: CATTPFHSLTSNQPQHF.

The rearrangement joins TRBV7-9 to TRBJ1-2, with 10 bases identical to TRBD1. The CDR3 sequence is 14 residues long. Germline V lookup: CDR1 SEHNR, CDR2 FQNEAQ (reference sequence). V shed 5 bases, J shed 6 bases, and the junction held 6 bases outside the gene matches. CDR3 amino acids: CASSQGQGVNGYTF. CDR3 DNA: TGTGCCAGCAGCCAAGGACAGGGGGTAAATGGCTACACCTTC.

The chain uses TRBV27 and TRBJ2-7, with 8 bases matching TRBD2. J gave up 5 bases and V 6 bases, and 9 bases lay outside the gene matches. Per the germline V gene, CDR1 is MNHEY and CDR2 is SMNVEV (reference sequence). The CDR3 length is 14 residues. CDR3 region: CASRTGLGTNEQYF. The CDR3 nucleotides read TGTGCCAGCAGGACGGGACTAGGAACTAACGAGCAGTACTTC.

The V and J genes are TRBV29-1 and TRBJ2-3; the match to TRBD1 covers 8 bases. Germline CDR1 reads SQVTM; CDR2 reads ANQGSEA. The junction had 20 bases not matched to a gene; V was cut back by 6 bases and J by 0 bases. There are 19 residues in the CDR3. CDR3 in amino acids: CSVDRQGLIVKASTDTQYF. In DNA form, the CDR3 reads TGCAGCGTCGATAGACAGGGGTTAATCGTTAAAGCTAGCACAGATACGCAGTATTTT.

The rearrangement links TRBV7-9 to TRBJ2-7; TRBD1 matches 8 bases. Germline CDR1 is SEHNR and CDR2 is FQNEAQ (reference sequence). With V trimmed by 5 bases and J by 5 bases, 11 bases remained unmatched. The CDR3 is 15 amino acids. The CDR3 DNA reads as TGTGCCAGCAGCAGGTGGTCGGACAGGGTCCACGAGCAGTACTTC. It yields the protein CASSRWSDRVHEQYF.

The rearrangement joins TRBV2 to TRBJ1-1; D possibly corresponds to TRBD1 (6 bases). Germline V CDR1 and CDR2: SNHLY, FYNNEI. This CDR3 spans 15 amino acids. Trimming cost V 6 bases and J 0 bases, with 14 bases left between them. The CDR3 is CASSPAGHLNTEAFF. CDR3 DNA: TGTGCCAGCAGCCCCGCGGGACACCTGAACACTGAAGCTTTCTTT.

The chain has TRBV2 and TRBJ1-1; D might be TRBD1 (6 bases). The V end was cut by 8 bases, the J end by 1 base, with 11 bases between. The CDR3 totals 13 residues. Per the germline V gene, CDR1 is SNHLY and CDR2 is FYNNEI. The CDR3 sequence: CASPQGKNTEAFF. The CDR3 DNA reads TGTGCCAGCCCCCAGGGGAAGAACACTGAAGCTTTCTTT. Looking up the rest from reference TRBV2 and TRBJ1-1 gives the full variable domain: EPEVTQTPSHQVTQMGQEVILRCVPISNHLYFYWYRQILGQKVEFLVSFYNNEISEKSEIFDDQFSVERPDGSNFTLKIRSTKLEDSAMYFCASPQGKNTEAFFGQGTRLTVV.

CDR3 loop: CASSKRGGQETQYF. The CDR3 region has the DNA TGTGCCAGCAGCAAGCGAGGGGGTCAAGAGACCCAGTACTTC. This rearrangement joins TRBV5-4 to TRBJ2-5, with a possible D match to TRBD1 (6 bases). Germline V gene sequence: CDR1 SGHNT, CDR2 YYREEE (reference sequence). The V end was cut by 4 bases, the J end by 2 bases, with 12 bases between. CDR3 length: 14 amino acids.

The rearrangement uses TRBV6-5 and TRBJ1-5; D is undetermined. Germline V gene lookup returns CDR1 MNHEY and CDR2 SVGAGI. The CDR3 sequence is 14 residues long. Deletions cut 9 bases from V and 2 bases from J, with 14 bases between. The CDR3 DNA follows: TGTGCCAGGATCGACAATAGGGGCAATCAGCCCCAGCATTTT. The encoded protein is CARIDNRGNQPQHF.

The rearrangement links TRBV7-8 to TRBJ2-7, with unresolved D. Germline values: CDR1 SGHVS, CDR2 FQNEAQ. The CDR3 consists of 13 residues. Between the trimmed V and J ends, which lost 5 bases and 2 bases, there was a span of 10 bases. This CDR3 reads CASSLGITYEQYF. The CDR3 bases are TGTGCCAGCAGCCTGGGGATCACCTACGAGCAGTACTTC.

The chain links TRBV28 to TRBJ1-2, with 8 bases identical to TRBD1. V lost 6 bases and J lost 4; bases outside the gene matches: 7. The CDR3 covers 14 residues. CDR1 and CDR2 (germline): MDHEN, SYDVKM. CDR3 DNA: TGTGCCAGCAGGGAGACAGGGGCTGGCTATGGCTACACCTTC. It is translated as CASRETGAGYGYTF.

The CDR3 protein is CASLRRVNSYEQYF. The CDR3 DNA sequence: TGTGCCAGCTTGCGGCGGGTGAATTCCTACGAGCAGTACTTC. This sequence joins TRBV28 and TRBJ2-7, with TRBD2 as a possible D gene (5 bases). Germline V gene lookup returns CDR1 MDHEN and CDR2 SYDVKM. The CDR3 consists of 14 residues. V lost 8 bases and J 1 base, leaving 15 bases between the germline ends.

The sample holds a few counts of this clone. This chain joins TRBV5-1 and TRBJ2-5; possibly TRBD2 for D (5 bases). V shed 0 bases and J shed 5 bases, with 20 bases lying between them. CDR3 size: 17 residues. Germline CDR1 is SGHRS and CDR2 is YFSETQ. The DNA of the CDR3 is TGCGCCAGCAGCTTGGCCAGGTCGGCGGGTCCCGAGGAGACCCAGTACTTC. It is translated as CASSLARSAGPEETQYF.

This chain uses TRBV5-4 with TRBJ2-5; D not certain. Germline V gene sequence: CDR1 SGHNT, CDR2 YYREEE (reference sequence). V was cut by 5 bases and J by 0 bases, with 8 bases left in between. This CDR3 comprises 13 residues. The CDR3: CASSSEDQETQYF. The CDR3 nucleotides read TGTGCCAGCAGTTCAGAGGACCAAGAGACCCAGTACTTC.

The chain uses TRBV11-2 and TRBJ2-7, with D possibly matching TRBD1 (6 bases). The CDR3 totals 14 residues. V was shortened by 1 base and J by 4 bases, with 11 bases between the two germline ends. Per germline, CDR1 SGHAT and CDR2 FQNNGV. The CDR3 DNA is TGTGCCAGCAGCTTAGTTACGGACAGTTACGAGCAGTACTTC. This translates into CASSLVTDSYEQYF.

The CDR3 reads CASSPPSLGHEQYF. The CDR3 region has the DNA TGTGCCAGCTCACCACCCTCGCTAGGACACGAGCAGTACTTC. The chain uses TRBV18 and TRBJ2-7, with no clear D. The germline V and J ends were trimmed by 0 bases and 5 bases, with 11 bases remaining between them. Germline V lookup: CDR1 KGHSH, CDR2 LQKENI. This CDR3 contains 14 residues.

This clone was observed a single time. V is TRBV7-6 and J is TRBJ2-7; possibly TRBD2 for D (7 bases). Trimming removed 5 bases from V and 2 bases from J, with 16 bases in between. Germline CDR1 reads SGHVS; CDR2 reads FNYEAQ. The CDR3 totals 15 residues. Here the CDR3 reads CASSPDGGATYEQYF. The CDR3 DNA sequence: TGTGCCAGCAGCCCAGATGGGGGGGCGACCTACGAGCAGTACTTC.

This CDR3 is CASSQGDSYEQYF. The CDR3 coding sequence is TGCGCCAGCAGCCAAGGGGATAGTTACGAGCAGTACTTC. The chain joins TRBV4-1 to TRBJ2-5; D unresolved. The J call may be mistaken, given a closer DNA end match to TRBJ2-7. This CDR3 contains 13 residues. The germline V gene encodes CDR1 MGHRA and CDR2 YSYEKL.

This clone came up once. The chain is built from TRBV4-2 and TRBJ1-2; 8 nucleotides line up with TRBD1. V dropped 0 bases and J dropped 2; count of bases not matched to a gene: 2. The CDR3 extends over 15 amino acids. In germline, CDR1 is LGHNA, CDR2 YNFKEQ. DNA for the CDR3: TGTGCCAGCAGCCAAGAACCAGGGGGCAACTATGGCTACACCTTC. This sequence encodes CASSQEPGGNYGYTF.

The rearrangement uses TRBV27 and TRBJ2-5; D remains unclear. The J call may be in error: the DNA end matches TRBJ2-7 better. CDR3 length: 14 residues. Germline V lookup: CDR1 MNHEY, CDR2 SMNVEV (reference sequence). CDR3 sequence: CASSFSSRTYEQYF. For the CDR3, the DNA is TGTGCCAGCAGTTTTTCCTCCAGGACCTACGAGCAGTACTTC.

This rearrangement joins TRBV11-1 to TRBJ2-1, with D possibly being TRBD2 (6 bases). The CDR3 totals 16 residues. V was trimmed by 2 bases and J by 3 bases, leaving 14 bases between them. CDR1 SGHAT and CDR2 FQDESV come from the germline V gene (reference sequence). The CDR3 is CASSLMSLALYNEQFF. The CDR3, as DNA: TGTGCCAGCAGCTTAATGAGTCTAGCGCTCTACAATGAGCAGTTCTTC.